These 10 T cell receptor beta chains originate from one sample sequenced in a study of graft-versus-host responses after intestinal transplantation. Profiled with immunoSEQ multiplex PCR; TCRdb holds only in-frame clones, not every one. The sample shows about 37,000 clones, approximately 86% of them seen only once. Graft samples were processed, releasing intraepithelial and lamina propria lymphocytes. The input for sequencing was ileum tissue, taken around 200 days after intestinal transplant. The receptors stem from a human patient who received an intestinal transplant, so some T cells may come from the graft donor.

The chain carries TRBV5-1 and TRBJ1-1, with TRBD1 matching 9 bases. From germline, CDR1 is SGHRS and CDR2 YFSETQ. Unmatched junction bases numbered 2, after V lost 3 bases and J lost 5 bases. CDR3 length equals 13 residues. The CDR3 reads CASSSDRGTEAFF. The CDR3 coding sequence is TGCGCCAGCAGCTCCGACAGGGGGACTGAAGCTTTCTTT.

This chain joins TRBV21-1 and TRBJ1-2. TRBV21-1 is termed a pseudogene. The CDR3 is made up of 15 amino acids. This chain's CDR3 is CASSKVGRGDHGYTF. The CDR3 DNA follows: TGTGCCAGCAGCAAAGTGGGCCGGGGGGACCATGGCTACACCTTC.

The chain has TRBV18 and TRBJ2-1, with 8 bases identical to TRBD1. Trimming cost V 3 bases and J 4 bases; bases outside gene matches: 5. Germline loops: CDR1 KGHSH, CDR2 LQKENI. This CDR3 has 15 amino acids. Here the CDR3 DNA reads TGTGCCAGCTCACCGCCGGGACAGGAGTACAATGAGCAGTTCTTC. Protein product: CASSPPGQEYNEQFF. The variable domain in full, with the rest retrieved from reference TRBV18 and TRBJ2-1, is NAGVMQNPRHLVRRRGQEARLRCSPMKGHSHVYWYRQLPEEGLKFMVYLQKENIIDESGMPKERFSAEFPKEGPSILRIQQVVRGDSAAYFCASSPPGQEYNEQFFGPGTRLTVL.

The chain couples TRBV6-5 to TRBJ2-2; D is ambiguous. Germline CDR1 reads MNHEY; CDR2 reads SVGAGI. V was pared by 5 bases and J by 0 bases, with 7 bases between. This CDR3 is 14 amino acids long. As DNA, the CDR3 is TGTGCCAGCAGTACCGACCCGAACACCGGGGAGCTGTTTTTT. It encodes CASSTDPNTGELFF.

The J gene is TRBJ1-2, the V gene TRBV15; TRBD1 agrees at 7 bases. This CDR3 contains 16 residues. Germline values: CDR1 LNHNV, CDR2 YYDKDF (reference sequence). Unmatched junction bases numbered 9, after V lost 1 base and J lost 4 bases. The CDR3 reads CATSRGGGQDLYGYTF. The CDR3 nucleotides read TGTGCCACCAGCAGAGGAGGTGGACAGGACCTCTATGGCTACACCTTC.

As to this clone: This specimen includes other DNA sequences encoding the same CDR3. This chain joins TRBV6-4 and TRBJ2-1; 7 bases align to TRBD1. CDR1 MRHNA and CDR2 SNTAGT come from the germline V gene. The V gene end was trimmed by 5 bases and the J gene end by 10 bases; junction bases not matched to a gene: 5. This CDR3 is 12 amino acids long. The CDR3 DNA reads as TGTGCCAGCAGTCCCACAGGGGTCGAGCAGTTCTTC. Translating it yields CASSPTGVEQFF.

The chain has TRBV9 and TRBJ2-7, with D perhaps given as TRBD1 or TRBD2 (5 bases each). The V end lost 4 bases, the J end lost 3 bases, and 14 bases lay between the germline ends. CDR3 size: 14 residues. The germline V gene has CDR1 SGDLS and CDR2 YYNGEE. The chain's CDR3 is CASSPTGRSYEQYF. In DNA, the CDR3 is TGTGCCAGCAGCCCCACGGGACGGAGCTACGAGCAGTACTTC.

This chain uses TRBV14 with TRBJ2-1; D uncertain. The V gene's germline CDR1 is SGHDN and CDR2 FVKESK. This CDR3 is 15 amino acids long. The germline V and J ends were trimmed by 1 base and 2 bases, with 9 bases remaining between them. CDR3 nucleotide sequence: TGTGCCAGCAGCCAAGTGACTGTCACCTACAATGAGCAGTTCTTC. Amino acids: CASSQVTVTYNEQFF. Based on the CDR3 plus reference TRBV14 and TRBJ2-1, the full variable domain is EAGVTQFPSHSVIEKGQTVTLRCDPISGHDNLYWYRRVMGKEIKFLLHFVKESKQDESGMPNNRFLAERTGGTYSTLKVQPAELEDSGVYFCASSQVTVTYNEQFFGPGTRLTVL.

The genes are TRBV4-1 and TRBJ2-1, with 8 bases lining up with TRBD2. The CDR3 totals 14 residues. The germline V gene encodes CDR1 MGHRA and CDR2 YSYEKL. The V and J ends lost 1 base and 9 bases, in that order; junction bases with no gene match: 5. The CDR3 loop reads CASSQGLATGEQFF. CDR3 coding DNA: TGCGCCAGCAGCCAAGGACTAGCGACCGGTGAGCAGTTCTTC.

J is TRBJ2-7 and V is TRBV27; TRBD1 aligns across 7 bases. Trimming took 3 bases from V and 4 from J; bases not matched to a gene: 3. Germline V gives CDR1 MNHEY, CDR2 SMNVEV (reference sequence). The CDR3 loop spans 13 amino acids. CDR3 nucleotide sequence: TGTGCCAGCAGTTTCCGACAGGGTTACGAGCAGTACTTC. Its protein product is CASSFRQGYEQYF.